This T cell receptor (beta chain) came from a study of shared clonotypes between healthy human individuals (dated by TCRdb to the early 2020s). A note on the overall study: A couple of women and three men aged 18 to 49 years were included in the cohort. Per donor, three plates each were used for CD4 naive and CD4 memory, two for CD8 naive, and one for CD8 memory. Blood TCR repertoires of about five healthy adults were deeply sequenced to estimate repertoire size and the extent of clonotype sharing between individuals. Libraries were prepared and TCR repertoires were sequenced by different laboratories using diverse techniques, in order to increase sequencing depth and limit assay-specific biases. Leukapheresis yielded between about 0.85 and 9 billion PBMCs per donor.

Taken from the germline V gene, the CDR1 and CDR2 loops are SGHAT and FQNNGV. The trim is 5 bases for V and 1 base for J, with a gap of 16 bases between the germline ends. The CDR3 sequence holds 16 residues, the cysteine and phenylalanine included. The kept DNA is CDR3 alone, 48 bases in frame from the first base. Paper-wide results and their limitations: Across a handful of donors, about 5.2% of naive CD4, around 3.5% of naive CD8, under 2.5% of memory CD4, and under 0.45% of memory CD8 clonotypes were shared. Sampling was restricted to blood, and TCR repertoires in tissues likely differ from the TCR repertoires found in blood. Even with the large sequencing depth, rarefaction of the sorted-subset datasets indicated that sequencing was incomplete. Larger estimated clonotype richness was generally found for naive subsets than for memory subsets. The genetic and exposure-history diversity represented was limited by the small number of donors. Higher generation probabilities were observed for clonotypes shared by all four sorted-subset donors than for non-shared clonotypes. Pairwise subsampling indicated that sequencing depth was expected to affect the degree of clonotype sharing among donors.

The donors were healthy, HIV-negative adults who had no recently reported acute infections or vaccinations. Every donor was a Caucasian adult living in Nashville, Tennessee, USA. CD4+ T cells were enriched through magnetic negative selection, after which naive cells were positively selected on CD45RA and the remaining negative fraction served as the memory subset. Blood was collected by leukapheresis, and PBMCs were isolated by Ficoll-Histopaque density gradient centrifugation and then cryopreserved in liquid nitrogen vapor phase. Analytical flow cytometry was used to check the purity and quantity of every magnetically sorted T cell population. Each sorted fraction had its genomic DNA isolated and then quantified by UV absorbance on a Nanodrop 2000c. As regards this clone: The antigen it binds to is not known. There are no base qualities to consult, and no much larger clone falls within one base.

TCR CDR3 regions were amplified from genomic DNA by multiplex PCR using the deep immunoSEQ assay. Extracted genomic DNA from each cell subset was spread evenly across all wells of several immunoSEQ 96-well plates, with each plate serving as a replicate. For sorted subsets, roughly 190 ng of genomic DNA, equivalent to tens of thousands of T cell genomes, went into each replicate PCR. Purified libraries were measured with a Qubit 3.0 fluorometer, size-checked on a Bioanalyzer 2100, and measured again with the KAPA Library Quantification kit. Every immunoSEQ 96-well plate was sequenced on a separate single-read 150-cycle Illumina NextSeq 550 flow cell. The study's processing was this. Because the immunoSEQ output included only junctional sequences and no quality scores, the filtering could not be the same as the filtering used for full-length reads. Sequences were annotated with PyIR, a Python wrapper for IgBLAST v1.9, using IMGT germline references to assign V/J genes and CDR3. Reads with weak V/J assignments (E-value above 1e-6), missing CDR3, stop codons, out-of-frame junctions, or ambiguous translated residues were removed. V3J clonotypes were defined as sequences sharing an identical inferred V gene, J gene, and CDR3 amino acid sequence. To compute the percentage overlap between repertoires, the number of shared unique clonotypes was divided by the size of the smaller repertoire. Three approaches were used to assess repertoire richness: RTK rarefaction, the Chao1 estimator, and Recon v2.1 estimates of unobserved clonotypes. Generation probabilities for all TCRbeta clonotypes obtained by the gDNA method from several donors were computed using OLGA. TCRdb took this table from immuneACCESS and kept in-frame rearrangements with V and J called. Such tables lack part of the clones; where checked against another copy, unresolved V genes explain under half of the gap, and the rest is unexplained. V and J calls and clone size come straight from that table; D and trimming were deduced from the DNA. This sample holds about 2.3 million clones; over 90% were observed only once. In total, the top ten clones hold about 0.39% of the sample.

Sequencing used naive CD4+ T cells from PBMCs. What the cell subset or site label conveys for this sample: CD45RA+ positively selected. The receptor comes from a young man in good health. Some clones in this sample may be carry-over from other donors' samples. Here the chain combines TRBV11-2 and TRBJ2-3; TRBD2 is possibly the D segment (6 matching bases). The CDR3 here reads CASSPLAGRGTDTQYF. The sequenced DNA: TGTGCCAGCAGCCCACTAGCCGGAAGGGGCACAGATACGCAGTATTTT.